Listed here are 18 T cell receptor beta chains from one sample, sequenced in a study of cytomegalovirus exposure and HLA in healthy donors. Measured with immunoSEQ multiplex PCR; TCRdb has only the in-frame clones, and not every one. The repertoire consists of fewer than 200,000 clones, with 75% to 90% occurring once and the leading ten covering about a sixth. Sequencing used PBMCs. The receptors shown here come from a man aged 18-30 years in good health and CMV-seropositive.

The chain carries TRBV14 and TRBJ2-5; 11 bases match TRBD2. Looked up from germline, CDR1 is SGHDN and CDR2 is FVKESK. The length of the CDR3 is 17 residues. V was clipped by 3 bases and J by 2 bases; unmatched bases: 8. The CDR3 protein is CASSHQARLAGQETQYF. CDR3 nucleotides: TGTGCCAGCAGCCACCAAGCCAGACTAGCGGGGCAAGAGACCCAGTACTTC.

V gene TRBV2 combines with J gene TRBJ1-6; D gene ambiguous. The V and J ends lost 7 bases and 6 bases respectively, with 4 bases between them. Germline V CDR1 and CDR2: SNHLY, FYNNEI. CDR3 length: 11 amino acids. CDR3 region: CASTSNSPLHF. The CDR3 DNA reads as TGTGCCAGCACCAGTAATTCACCCCTCCACTTT.

The chain uses TRBV6-5 and TRBJ1-4; no clear D gene. The CDR3 runs to 14 residues. With 6 bases removed from V and 8 bases from J, the gap between germline ends came to 16 bases. In germline, CDR1 is MNHEY, CDR2 SVGAGI. The CDR3 sequence: CASSPVRPGEKLFF. CDR3 nucleotides: TGTGCCAGCAGCCCAGTAAGGCCGGGAGAAAAACTGTTTTTT.

The chain carries TRBV6-5 and TRBJ2-2; 10 positions agree with TRBD2. CDR1 and CDR2 from the germline V gene are MNHEY and SVGAGI. Germline trimming cut 6 bases from V and 7 bases from J; bases unmatched to any gene: 5. The CDR3 sequence is 14 residues long. The CDR3 region has the DNA TGTGCCAGCAGCCCCGGGACTAGCGTCGGGGAGCTGTTTTTT. Its protein product is CASSPGTSVGELFF.

This chain links TRBV5-3 with TRBJ1-4; unclear D gene. TRBV5-3 is an open reading frame whose function is uncertain. CDR3 size: 10 residues. The V and J ends lost 8 bases and 13 bases respectively, with 12 bases between them. The CDR3 nucleotides read TGTGCCAGGGGAGTGGAGGGACTGTTTTTT. Protein: CARGVEGLFF.

This clone was detected only once. The V gene is TRBV5-4, the J gene TRBJ2-2; 11 bases map to TRBD2. Losses at the gene ends were 3 bases for V and 1 base for J; bases not matched to a gene: 14. Germline V gives CDR1 SGHNT, CDR2 YYREEE (reference sequence). The CDR3 totals 20 residues. CDR3 bases: TGTGCCAGCAGCTCCCTTCCCGGGACTAGCGGCACCAAGAACACCGGGGAGCTGTTTTTT. Protein: CASSSLPGTSGTKNTGELFF.

The gene calls are TRBV4-1 and TRBJ2-1; 8 bases fit TRBD2. Germline lookup yields CDR1 MGHRA and CDR2 YSYEKL. Trimming at V came to 1 base and at J to 3 bases, leaving 8 bases not matched to a gene. The CDR3 is 17 residues long. The CDR3 coding sequence is TGCGCCAGCAGCCAAGTGTCGAGCGGGAGCCTCTACAATGAGCAGTTCTTC. It specifies CASSQVSSGSLYNEQFF.

This clone was seen only a few times. The chain couples TRBV6-1 to TRBJ2-1; 7 bases map to TRBD2. The ends lost 8 bases at V and 5 bases at J; junction bases unmatched: 6. The CDR3 runs to 13 residues. The V gene's germline CDR1 is MNHNS and CDR2 SASEGT. The CDR3 region has the DNA TGTGCCAGCGGGAGGGAGTCGCACAATGAGCAGTTCTTC. Amino acids: CASGRESHNEQFF.

This clone was seen a single time. The chain combines TRBV7-9 with TRBJ2-5, with D perhaps TRBD2 (6 bases). The CDR3 is made up of 16 amino acids. V was pared by 2 bases and J by 1 base, with 14 bases between. Germline values: CDR1 SEHNR, CDR2 FQNEAQ (reference sequence). The CDR3 here is CASSLTSAGLQETQYF. The CDR3 DNA is TGTGCCAGCAGCTTAACTTCGGCGGGACTCCAAGAGACCCAGTACTTC.

V usage is TRBV6-5 and J usage is TRBJ2-2, with D perhaps matching TRBD2 (5 bases). CDR1 and CDR2 (germline): MNHEY, SVGAGI. Between the trimmed V and J ends, which lost 6 bases and 11 bases, there was a span of 19 bases. There are 14 residues in the CDR3. The CDR3, as DNA: TGTGCCAGCAGCGTATCGCTAGCTAGTGGCGAGCTGTTTTTT. Protein product: CASSVSLASGELFF.

The chain carries TRBV7-2 and TRBJ2-7; no reliable D call. Germline V gene lookup returns CDR1 SGHTA and CDR2 FQGNSA. Trimming removed 1 base from V and 4 bases from J, with 11 bases in between. This CDR3 has 14 residues. CDR3 loop: CASSLVYPPYEQYF. Here the CDR3 DNA reads TGTGCCAGCAGCTTAGTTTATCCCCCTTACGAGCAGTACTTC.

The chain links TRBV2 to TRBJ2-7; D is perhaps TRBD1 (5 bases). V was clipped by 8 bases and J by 2 bases, with 19 bases between them. The length of the CDR3 is 15 residues. Germline V gives CDR1 SNHLY, CDR2 FYNNEI. This CDR3 reads CASGESAGNTYEQYF. As DNA, the CDR3 is TGTGCCAGCGGCGAGTCGGCAGGGAATACCTACGAGCAGTACTTC. The full variable domain, with the rest looked up from reference TRBV2 and TRBJ2-7, is EPEVTQTPSHQVTQMGQEVILRCVPISNHLYFYWYRQILGQKVEFLVSFYNNEISEKSEIFDDQFSVERPDGSNFTLKIRSTKLEDSAMYFCASGESAGNTYEQYFGPGTRLTVT.

This chain uses TRBV6-5 with TRBJ2-1, with 7 bases aligning to TRBD2. V trimming: 0 bases; J trimming: 9 bases; junction bases outside the gene matches: 8. Germline CDR1 reads MNHEY; CDR2 reads SVGAGI. The CDR3 has 15 amino acids. CDR3 loop: CASSYSEGGSSEQFF. In DNA, the CDR3 is TGTGCCAGCAGTTACTCTGAGGGCGGGAGCAGTGAGCAGTTCTTC.

The gene calls are TRBV2 and TRBJ2-4; TRBD1 matches at 7 bases. Losses at the gene ends were 6 bases for V and 8 bases for J; bases not matched to a gene: 7. This CDR3 comprises 13 residues. In germline, CDR1 is SNHLY, CDR2 FYNNEI. This chain's CDR3 is CASRDDRVDIQYF. CDR3 nucleotide sequence: TGTGCCAGCAGGGATGACAGGGTGGACATTCAGTACTTC.

The rearrangement links TRBV19 to TRBJ2-3, with 10 bases fitting TRBD2. J lost 5 bases, V lost 6 bases, and 8 bases had no gene match. CDR1 LNHDA and CDR2 SQIVND come from the germline V gene (reference sequence). The CDR3 has 15 amino acids. CDR3 protein: CASRPVAGGGDTQYF. As DNA, the CDR3 is TGTGCCAGTAGGCCCGTAGCGGGAGGAGGAGATACGCAGTATTTT. The whole variable domain, filled in from reference TRBV19 and TRBJ2-3, reads DGGITQSPKYLFRKEGQNVTLSCEQNLNHDAMYWYRQDPGQGLRLIYYSQIVNDFQKGDIAEGYSVSREKKESFPLTVTSAQKNPTAFYLCASRPVAGGGDTQYFGPGTRLTVL.

This rearrangement joins TRBV10-1 to TRBJ1-2; no definite D call. Germline V gene lookup returns CDR1 WNHNN and CDR2 SYGVQD (reference sequence). V lost 7 bases to trimming and J lost 6 bases, with 15 bases between them. This CDR3 has 13 residues. CDR3 protein: CASNGSRPHGYTF. The CDR3 DNA follows: TGCGCCAGCAACGGGTCCCGGCCCCATGGCTACACCTTC.

The chain employs TRBV5-5 and TRBJ1-6; 7 bases are shared with TRBD1. V shed 3 bases, J shed 0 bases, and the junction held 12 bases outside the gene matches. Per the germline V gene, CDR1 is SGHKS and CDR2 is YYEKEE (reference sequence). The CDR3 has 19 amino acids. CDR3 DNA: TGTGCCAGCAGCTCCCCGACAGGGCGGACGAGCTCCTATAATTCACCCCTCCACTTT. It encodes CASSSPTGRTSSYNSPLHF.

The genes are TRBV28 and TRBJ1-5; 7 nucleotides match TRBD1. This CDR3 comprises 15 residues. Unmatched junction bases numbered 3, after V lost 4 bases and J lost 0 bases. Germline loops: CDR1 MDHEN, CDR2 SYDVKM. Written as DNA, the CDR3 is TGTGCCAGCAGTTCAGGGGGAAATAGCAATCAGCCCCAGCATTTT. It is translated as CASSSGGNSNQPQHF.